This T cell receptor beta chain was observed in a study of blood T cells in healthy people across ages. The CDR3 is 14 amino acids. V dropped 2 bases and J dropped 6 bases, with 13 bases sitting between them. CDR1 ENHRY and CDR2 SYGVKD come from the germline V gene. Through a sample-barcoded 5' primer and a J-beta primer mix, a second PCR was run for roughly 6 to 12 cycles. One entry per CDR3 protein, called by TCRdb with MiXCR from the 5' RACE reads. The top ten hold roughly 22% of the sample, which has approximately 850,000 distinct CDR3 sequences, about 62% seen once. Sequencing was performed on blood. This chain connects TRBV10-3 to TRBJ1-1; no definite D call. The clonotype was recovered from a young man in good health. The CDR3 spells CAISEEVRGAEAFF. In DNA, the CDR3 is TGTGCCATCAGTGAGGAGGTACGGGGTGCTGAAGCTTTCTTT.